The TCR beta chain under discussion was sequenced for a study of tumor and adjacent non-tumor tissue in lung cancer. Study as a whole: Histology: under 15 adenocarcinoma, a couple of squamous cell carcinoma, 1 small cell lung cancer. Stage I to III disease affected 9 to 10 men and about five women aged roughly 30 to 76. Each sample yielded 4 million to 5 million productive TCRbeta reads on average.

Study outcomes and limitations: Tumor TCR diversity, when higher, was linked to shorter survival.

This clonotype was seen only once. No antigen is known for it. A read error may be the cause here, since a much bigger clone is one base away. The conserved closing phenylalanine or tryptophan is absent in this CDR3, likely reflecting a read error. The template was RNA from unsorted bulk tissue. The germline V and J ends were trimmed by 3 bases and 6 bases, with 11 bases remaining between them. The CDR3 spans 14 residues. Three rounds of nested PCR, following a modified ARM-PCR protocol, produced the TCRbeta library. TCRdb itself ran the multiplex PCR reads through MiXCR, one entry per CDR3 protein. Of about 85,000 distinct CDR3 sequences listed, roughly 62% are singletons.

The sequenced sample consisted of lung tumor tissue. The origin of this receptor is a man aged 70 or older with non-small cell lung cancer. The chain is built from TRBV12-3 or TRBV12-4 and TRBJ2-2; D assignment may be TRBD1 or TRBD2 (5 bases each). The CDR3 nucleotides are TGTGCCAGCAGTTTGTCGGGGCCTTCCGGGGAGCTGTTTATT. Translating it yields CASSLSGPSGELFI.